The 8 T cell receptor beta chains reported below all come from one sample, sequenced in a study of cytomegalovirus exposure and HLA in healthy donors. Using immunoSEQ multiplex PCR, the repertoire was profiled, and TCRdb retains in-frame clones only, with some absent. The sample has about 120,000 clones; approximately 81% are singletons. The sample taken for sequencing was PBMCs. Every receptor here comes from a woman in her twenties or thirties in good health and CMV-seronegative.

This chain links TRBV4-1 with TRBJ2-2; TRBD2 agrees at 8 bases. CDR1 and CDR2 (germline): MGHRA, YSYEKL. Trimming removed 0 bases from V and 9 bases from J; junction bases left unmatched: 12. This CDR3 spans 17 amino acids. The CDR3 loop is CASSQDYRGGLRRELFF. The CDR3 DNA follows: TGCGCCAGCAGCCAAGATTATCGGGGGGGACTTCGGAGGGAGCTGTTTTTT.

V is TRBV25-1 and J is TRBJ1-1, with a possible D match to TRBD1 (5 bases). The CDR3 loop spans 16 amino acids. The germline CDR1 and CDR2 sequences are MGHDK and SYGVNS. Trimming took 4 bases from V and 5 from J, leaving 20 bases between them. The CDR3 protein is CASSGPLWDSGTEAFF. The CDR3 coding sequence is TGTGCCAGCAGTGGCCCGTTATGGGACTCCGGGACTGAAGCTTTCTTT.

The genes are TRBV19 and TRBJ2-7; TRBD2 is a possible D gene (6 bases). V was shortened by 6 bases and J by 3 bases, with 9 bases between the two germline ends. Per the germline V gene, CDR1 is LNHDA and CDR2 is SQIVND (reference sequence). The CDR3 runs to 12 residues. CDR3 bases: TGTGCCAGTAGCTCGGGAGACTACGAGCAGTACTTC. This encodes CASSSGDYEQYF.

The V call is TRBV7-9, the J call TRBJ2-5, with TRBD1 identical over 10 bases. The CDR3 is 16 amino acids. Germline V CDR1 and CDR2: SEHNR, FQNEAQ (reference sequence). V shed 5 bases and J 2 bases; nucleotides not matched to a gene: 8. The CDR3, as DNA: TGTGCCAGCAGCACACTCGGGGGACAGGGGCAAGAGACCCAGTACTTC. Protein sequence: CASSTLGGQGQETQYF.

CDR3 sequence (DNA): TGTGCCAGCACCCCGACCGCAGGAACCTACGAGCAGTACTTC. It translates to CASTPTAGTYEQYF. The V and J genes are TRBV11-3 and TRBJ2-7, with D uncertain. V was clipped by 7 bases and J by 2 bases, with 15 bases between them. Per germline, CDR1 SGHNT and CDR2 YENEEA. The CDR3 has 14 amino acids.

This rearrangement joins TRBV7-2 to TRBJ2-5; 9 nucleotides match TRBD2. J was trimmed by 4 bases and V by 8 bases; bases with no gene match: 8. This CDR3 spans 14 amino acids. Per the germline V gene, CDR1 is SGHTA and CDR2 is FQGNSA. The CDR3 DNA follows: TGTGCCAGCGGGCGGGGGGGGCCCGCAGAGACCCAGTACTTC. Its protein is CASGRGGPAETQYF.

The chain combines TRBV30 with TRBJ1-5; D call uncertain. Trimming stripped 0 bases from V and 6 bases from J, with 12 bases between. From germline, CDR1 is GTSNPN and CDR2 SVGIG (reference sequence). The CDR3 totals 14 residues. This chain's CDR3 is CAWSVIGELQPQHF. The CDR3, as DNA: TGTGCCTGGAGTGTGATCGGGGAGCTTCAGCCCCAGCATTTT.

The V gene is TRBV5-4, the J gene TRBJ2-2; the D gene is possibly TRBD2 (5 bases). From germline, CDR1 is SGHNT and CDR2 YYREEE (reference sequence). The CDR3 has 16 residues. V lost 0 bases, J lost 4 bases, and 13 bases lay in between. The CDR3 loop is CASSLAQRRTTGELFF. CDR3 nucleotide sequence: TGTGCCAGCAGCTTGGCCCAGCGGCGAACCACCGGGGAGCTGTTTTTT. Complete variable domain (other parts from reference TRBV5-4 and TRBJ2-2): ETGVTQSPTHLIKTRGQQVTLRCSSQSGHNTVSWYQQALGQGPQFIFQYYREEENGRGNFPPRFSGLQFPNYSSELNVNALELDDSALYLCASSLAQRRTTGELFFGEGSRLTVL.